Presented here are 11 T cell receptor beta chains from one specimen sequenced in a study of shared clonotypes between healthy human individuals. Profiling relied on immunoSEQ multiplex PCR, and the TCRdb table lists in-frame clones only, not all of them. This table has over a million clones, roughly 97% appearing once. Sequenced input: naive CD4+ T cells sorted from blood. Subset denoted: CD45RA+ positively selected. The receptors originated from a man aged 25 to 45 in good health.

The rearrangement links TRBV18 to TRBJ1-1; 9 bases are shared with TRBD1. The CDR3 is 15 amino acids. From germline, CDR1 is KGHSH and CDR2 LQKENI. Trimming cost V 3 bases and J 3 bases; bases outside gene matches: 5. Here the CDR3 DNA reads TGTGCCAGCTCACCTACAGGGGGCCTTGACACTGAAGCTTTCTTT. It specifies CASSPTGGLDTEAFF. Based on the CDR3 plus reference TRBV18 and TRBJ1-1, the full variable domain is NAGVMQNPRHLVRRRGQEARLRCSPMKGHSHVYWYRQLPEEGLKFMVYLQKENIIDESGMPKERFSAEFPKEGPSILRIQQVVRGDSAAYFCASSPTGGLDTEAFFGQGTRLTVV.

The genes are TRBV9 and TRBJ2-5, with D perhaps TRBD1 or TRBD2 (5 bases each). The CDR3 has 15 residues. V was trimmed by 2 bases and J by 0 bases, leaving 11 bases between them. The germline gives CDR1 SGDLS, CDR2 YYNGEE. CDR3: CASSVLGTDQETQYF. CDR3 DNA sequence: TGTGCCAGCAGCGTTTTAGGGACGGACCAAGAGACCCAGTACTTC.

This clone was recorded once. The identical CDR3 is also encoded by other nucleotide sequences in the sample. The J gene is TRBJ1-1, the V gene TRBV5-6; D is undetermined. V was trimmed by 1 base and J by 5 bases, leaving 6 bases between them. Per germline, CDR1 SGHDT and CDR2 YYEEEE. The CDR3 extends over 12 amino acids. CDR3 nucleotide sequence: TGTGCCAGCAGCTTGCGGAGGACTGAAGCTTTCTTT. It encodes CASSLRRTEAFF.

For the CDR3, the DNA is TGTGCCAGCAGCGGACCAGGGGCGGATAATGAAAAACTGTTTTTT. It codes for CASSGPGADNEKLFF. The chain employs TRBV7-9 and TRBJ1-4; D may be TRBD1 (6 bases). This CDR3 region has 15 residues. V lost 5 bases and J 4 bases, leaving 14 bases between the germline ends. Germline-derived CDR1 and CDR2 are SEHNR and FQNEAQ (reference sequence).

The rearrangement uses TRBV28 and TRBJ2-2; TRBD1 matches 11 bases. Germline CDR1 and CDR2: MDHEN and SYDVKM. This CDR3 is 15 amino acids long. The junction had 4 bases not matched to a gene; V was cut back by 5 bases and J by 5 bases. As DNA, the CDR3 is TGTGCCAGCAGTCTCGGGACAGGGGGGACCGGGGAGCTGTTTTTT. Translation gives CASSLGTGGTGELFF.

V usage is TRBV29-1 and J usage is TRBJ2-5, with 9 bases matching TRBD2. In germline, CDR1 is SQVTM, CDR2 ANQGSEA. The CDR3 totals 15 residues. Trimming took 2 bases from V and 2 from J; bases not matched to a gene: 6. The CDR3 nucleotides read TGCAGCGTTGAATTTCTAGCGGGAAAGCAAGAGACCCAGTACTTC. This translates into CSVEFLAGKQETQYF.

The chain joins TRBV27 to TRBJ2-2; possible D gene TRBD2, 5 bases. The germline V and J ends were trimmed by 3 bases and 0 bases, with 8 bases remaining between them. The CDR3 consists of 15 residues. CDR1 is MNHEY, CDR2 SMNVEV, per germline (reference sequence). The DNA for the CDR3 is TGTGCCAGCAGTTTCGGGCGGGCGAACACCGGGGAGCTGTTTTTT. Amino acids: CASSFGRANTGELFF.

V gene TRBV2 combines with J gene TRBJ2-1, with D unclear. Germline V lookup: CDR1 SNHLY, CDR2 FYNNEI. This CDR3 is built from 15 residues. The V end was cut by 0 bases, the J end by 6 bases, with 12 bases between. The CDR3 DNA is TGTGCCAGCAGTGAAGCGCTTCGGGCCTTCAATGAGCAGTTCTTC. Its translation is CASSEALRAFNEQFF.

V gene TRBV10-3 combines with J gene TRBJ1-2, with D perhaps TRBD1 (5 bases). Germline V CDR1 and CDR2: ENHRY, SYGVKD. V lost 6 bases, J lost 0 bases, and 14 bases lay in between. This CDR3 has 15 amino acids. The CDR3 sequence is CAISRDSPANYGYTF. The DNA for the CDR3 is TGTGCCATCAGCCGGGACTCTCCAGCTAACTATGGCTACACCTTC.

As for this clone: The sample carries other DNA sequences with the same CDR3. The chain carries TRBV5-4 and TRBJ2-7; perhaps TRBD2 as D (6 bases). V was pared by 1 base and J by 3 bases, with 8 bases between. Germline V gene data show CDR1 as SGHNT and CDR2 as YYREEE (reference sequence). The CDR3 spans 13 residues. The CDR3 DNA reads TGTGCCAGCAGCTTGTCGACTAGCTACGAGCAGTACTTC. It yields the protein CASSLSTSYEQYF. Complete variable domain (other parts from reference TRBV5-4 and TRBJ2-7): ETGVTQSPTHLIKTRGQQVTLRCSSQSGHNTVSWYQQALGQGPQFIFQYYREEENGRGNFPPRFSGLQFPNYSSELNVNALELDDSALYLCASSLSTSYEQYFGPGTRLTVT.

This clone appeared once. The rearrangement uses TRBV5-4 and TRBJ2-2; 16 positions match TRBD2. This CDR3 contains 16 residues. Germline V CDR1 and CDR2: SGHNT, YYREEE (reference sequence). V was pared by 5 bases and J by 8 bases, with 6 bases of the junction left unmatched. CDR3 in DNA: TGTGCCAGCAGTTCCGGGACTAGCGGGAGGGCGGGGGAGCTGTTTTTT. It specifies CASSSGTSGRAGELFF. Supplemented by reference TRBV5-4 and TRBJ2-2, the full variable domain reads ETGVTQSPTHLIKTRGQQVTLRCSSQSGHNTVSWYQQALGQGPQFIFQYYREEENGRGNFPPRFSGLQFPNYSSELNVNALELDDSALYLCASSSGTSGRAGELFFGEGSRLTVL.